This record looks at one TCR beta chain sequence and its context. This CDR3 spans 16 amino acids. Germline assignment: CDR1 MDHEN and CDR2 SYDVKM. The junction had 6 bases not matched to a gene; V was cut back by 2 bases and J by 4 bases. This entry comes from a study of brain T cells in children with intractable seizures. Using immunoSEQ multiplex PCR, the repertoire was profiled, and TCRdb retains in-frame clones only, with some absent. The repertoire holds roughly 110,000 clones, 94% seen once, with under 4.5% in the top ten. The genes are TRBV28 and TRBJ2-5; the match to TRBD1 covers 11 bases. The sequence was collected from a boy less than two years old with hemimegalencephaly and intractable seizures. The starting material was peripheral blood, obtained at surgery. The CDR3 reads CASSLAGTGGGETQYF. As DNA, the CDR3 is TGTGCCAGCAGTTTAGCCGGGACAGGGGGTGGAGAGACCCAGTACTTC.